This T cell receptor (beta chain) was recovered during a study of shared clonotypes between healthy human individuals. Only in-frame clones appear in the TCRdb table, and some are missing; sequencing was by immunoSEQ multiplex PCR. The table shows over a million clones, with around 74% occurring only once. CDR1 LNHNV and CDR2 YYDKDF come from the germline V gene (reference sequence). V lost 1 base and J lost 5, with 8 bases in between. This CDR3 has 13 residues. This TCR came from a man between 18 and 29 years old in good health. The genes are TRBV15 and TRBJ1-2, with unresolved D. Input material: memory CD4+ T cells sorted from blood. Subset in this sample: CD45RA-negative fraction. CDR3 nucleotides: TGTGCCACCAGCAGAGGAGCGGGGTATGGCTACACCTTC. Amino acid sequence: CATSRGAGYGYTF. Filled out from reference TRBV15 and TRBJ1-2, the complete variable domain reads DAMVIQNPRYQVTQFGKPVTLSCSQTLNHNVMYWYQQKSSQAPKLLFHYYDKDFNNEADTPDNFQSRRPNTSFCFLDIRSPGLGDTAMYLCATSRGAGYGYTFGSGTRLTVV.